This is a list of T cell receptor beta chains from one sample in a study of blood T cell repertoires in COVID-19. Assay used: immunoSEQ multiplex PCR; TCRdb lists only in-frame clones, some missing. In the table there are 190,000 or so clones, about four fifths of which are singletons. The sample comprised PBMCs or T cells enriched from blood (not recorded which). The origin of the receptors is a middle-aged man who had recovered from COVID-19. Both conserved end residues are part of each CDR3. The D gene is left open where the match is weak. The size entry is marked missing in some rows and otherwise reads once, few, many or a size class.

j_gene | abundance | d_gene | v_gene | CDR3nt | CDR3aa
TRBJ1-6 | once | TRBD1 | TRBV30 | TGTGCCTGGAGAATTGGACAGGGGCCTTCACCCCTCCACTTT | CAWRIGQGPSPLHF
TRBJ1-1 | - | - | TRBV4-1 | TGCGCCAGCACCGGACAGACAGTCAGTGAAGCTTTCTTT | CASTGQTVSEAFF
TRBJ2-7 | - | TRBD2 | TRBV6-1 | TGTGCCAGCAGAGAATCTACTAGCGGGGGGTTTGGGGAGCAGTACTTC | CASRESTSGGFGEQYF
TRBJ1-2 | - | TRBD1 | TRBV6-5 | TGTGCCAGCAGTTTAAGACAGGGAGTTTTGGGCTACACCTTC | CASSLRQGVLGYTF
TRBJ2-5 | - | - | TRBV6-6 | TGTGCCAGCAGTCGAGGGGGCGCCGGGGGGAGGGAGACCCAGTACTTC | CASSRGGAGGRETQYF
TRBJ1-1 | - | - | TRBV23-1 | TGCGCCAGCAGTCAATATAGGTGGGACATGAACACTGAAGCTTTCTTT | CASSQYRWDMNTEAFF
TRBJ2-6 | - | - | TRBV28 | TGTGCCAGCAGTTTGACAGGCCACCCCTCTGGGGCCAACGTCCTGACTTTC | CASSLTGHPSGANVLTF
TRBJ2-7 | - | TRBD2 | TRBV4-3 | TGCGCCAGCAGCCCTCGGAGGGTAGCGGGGGGGCCTTCCTACGAGCAGTACTTC | CASSPRRVAGGPSYEQYF
TRBJ1-2 | - | TRBD1 | TRBV5-5 | TGTGCCAGCAGCTTGAGGGCAGGGGGCGCAGAGGGCTACACCTTC | CASSLRAGGAEGYTF
TRBJ1-1 | once | - | TRBV12-5 | TGTGCTAGTGGTTTAGACTACAGGGAGACTTTCTTT | CASGLDYRETFF
TRBJ2-1 | - | TRBD1 | TRBV4-2 | TGTGCCAGCCAAATTACTACAGGGGGAAGCTCCTACAATGAGCAGTTCTTC | CASQITTGGSSYNEQFF
TRBJ2-5 | - | TRBD2 | TRBV2 | TGTGCCAGCAGTGGACTAGCCCGAGAGACCCAGTACTTC | CASSGLARETQYF
TRBJ2-1 | - | TRBD2 | TRBV5-1 | TGCGCCAGCAGCCCCGGAGCGGGGCCCCCCTACAATGAGCAGTTCTTC | CASSPGAGPPYNEQFF
TRBJ1-6 | once | - | TRBV7-2 | TGTGCCAGCAGTCTTACGGGGGGGACGGTTAATTCACCCCTCCACTTT | CASSLTGGTVNSPLHF
TRBJ2-7 | - | - | TRBV4-3 | TGCGCCAGCAGCCAAGATTTAGCGGCCAGCTCCTACGAGCAGTACTTC | CASSQDLAASSYEQYF
TRBJ1-2 | once | - | TRBV6-2/TRBV6-3 | TGTGCCAGCAGTTCCGGGACAACGTATGGCTACACCTTC | CASSSGTTYGYTF
TRBJ1-5 | - | TRBD1 | TRBV11-3 | TGTGCCAGCAGCTTATGTGGGACAGGGACAAGTAATCAGCCCCAGCATTTT | CASSLCGTGTSNQPQHF
TRBJ1-1 | few | TRBD1 | TRBV18 | TGTGCCAGCTCACCACTGGACAGGGATACTGCGACTTTCTTT | CASSPLDRDTATFF
TRBJ2-3 | - | TRBD2 | TRBV11-2 | TGTGCCAGCAGCTTCACCGGGACTAGCGGGGTGAAAGATACGCAGTATTTT | CASSFTGTSGVKDTQYF
TRBJ2-1 | - | TRBD2 | TRBV10-3 | TGTGCCATCAGTGAGTCGATCCTAGCGGGGGGGCAGTCGGACAATGAGCAGTTCTTC | CAISESILAGGQSDNEQFF
TRBJ2-7 | - | TRBD1 | TRBV7-9 | TGTGCCAGCAGCTCATACGACAGGGACGAGCAGTACTTC | CASSSYDRDEQYF
TRBJ1-3 | - | TRBD1 | TRBV4-1 | TGCGCCAGCAGCCAAACAGGGGTAGACACCATATATTTT | CASSQTGVDTIYF
TRBJ1-4 | few | TRBD1 | TRBV19 | TGTGCCAGTAGTTCGTCGGAGGGGACAGGGCCTTTAATGAAAGGGCTGTTTTTT | CASSSSEGTGPLMKGLFF
TRBJ2-2 | - | TRBD2 | TRBV19 | TGTGCCAGTAGCTTGACTAGCGGGGGGTACAGGCACCGGGAGCTGTTTTTT | CASSLTSGGYRHRELFF
TRBJ2-5 | many | TRBD2 | TRBV30 | TGTGCCTGGAGCCGCGGACCGGGGGGAAAGACCCAGTACTTC | CAWSRGPGGKTQYF
TRBJ2-1 | - | TRBD1 | TRBV3-1/TRBV3-2 | TGTGCCAGCAGCCGAAAACACAGGGGTCCCTTTTGGGGGCAGTTCTTC | CASSRKHRGPFWGQFF
TRBJ1-5 | - | TRBD1 | TRBV6-4 | TGTGCCAGCAGTGACGGACAGGAACAGCCCCAGCATTTT | CASSDGQEQPQHF
TRBJ1-1 | - | - | TRBV27 | TGTGCCAGCAGTTTCGCGGTCGACACTGAAGCTTTCTTT | CASSFAVDTEAFF
TRBJ2-1 | - | - | TRBV11-2 | TGTGCCAGCAGCTCCAATAATGAGCAGTTCTTC | CASSSNNEQFF
TRBJ2-2 | - | - | TRBV15 | TGTGCCACCAGTTTCAGCGCGTGGGTCTGGGACACCGGGGAGCTGTTTTTT | CATSFSAWVWDTGELFF
TRBJ1-5 | - | - | TRBV18 | TGTGCCAGCTCACCACAGGGGAATCAGCCCCAGCATTTT | CASSPQGNQPQHF
TRBJ2-3 | - | TRBD2 | TRBV3-1/TRBV3-2 | TGTGCCAGCAGCCACCCCGGGACTAGCGGGGCCCTCAGGAGCACAGATACGCAGTATTTT | CASSHPGTSGALRSTDTQYF
TRBJ1-1 | - | TRBD1 | TRBV19 | TGTGCCAGTAGTATAGGCTGGTGGGGACAGGGGACCTTCGGGGTAAGAGCTTTCTTT | CASSIGWWGQGTFGVRAFF
TRBJ1-3 | - | - | TRBV29-1 | TGCAGCGCACTAGACAGGACCTCTGGAAACACCATATATTTT | CSALDRTSGNTIYF
TRBJ1-5 | - | - | TRBV19 | TGTGCCAGTAGTACCTTACAGGGCCGTATACTACCCCAGCATTTT | CASSTLQGRILPQHF
TRBJ1-2 | - | TRBD1 | TRBV19 | TGTGCCAGTCGCTCGGACAGGGGGCTAGGAGGCTACACCTTC | CASRSDRGLGGYTF
TRBJ2-3 | - | - | TRBV3-1/TRBV3-2 | TGTGCCAGCAGCCAAACGACTAGCACAGATACGCAGTATTTT | CASSQTTSTDTQYF
TRBJ1-1 | - | - | TRBV6-2/TRBV6-3 | TGTGCCAGCAGTTGGACAAGAAATGAAGCTTTCTTT | CASSWTRNEAFF
TRBJ1-1 | - | TRBD1 | TRBV10-3 | TGTGCCATCAGTGAGCTGTTAGACAGGGAAGTGAACACTGAAGCTTTCTTT | CAISELLDREVNTEAFF
TRBJ2-7 | - | - | TRBV12-3/TRBV12-4 | TGTGCCAGCAGTTTAGCCGGGGCCTACGAGCAGTACTTC | CASSLAGAYEQYF